Shown below are 20 T cell receptor beta chains from a single sample sequenced in a study of blood T cell repertoires in COVID-19. Assay used: immunoSEQ multiplex PCR; TCRdb lists only in-frame clones, some missing. The data contain 300,000 to 400,000 clones, about nine tenths of them singletons. The specimen sequenced was PBMCs or T cells enriched from blood (not recorded which). The receptors come from a man aged 55 to 70 who had recovered from COVID-19.

This clone was recorded only once. The chain joins TRBV23-1 to TRBJ2-5; 7 positions match TRBD1. TRBV23-1 falls under the ORF class, with uncertain function. The J segment lost 4 bases and the V segment lost 4 bases, leaving 9 bases of the junction unmatched. This CDR3 contains 15 residues. The CDR3, as DNA: TGCGCCAGCAGTCTGGGACAGCTCCGCGCAGAGACCCAGTACTTC. This codes for CASSLGQLRAETQYF.

The V gene is TRBV7-9, the J gene TRBJ2-1, with 9 positions matching TRBD1. Germline-derived CDR1 and CDR2 are SEHNR and FQNEAQ (reference sequence). V gave up 5 bases and J gave up 5 bases; unmatched junction bases: 7. The CDR3 is made up of 15 amino acids. The DNA for the CDR3 is TGTGCCAGCAGCGTCCGGGACAGGGAGAACAATGAGCAGTTCTTC. Its protein product is CASSVRDRENNEQFF. The whole variable domain, filled in from reference TRBV7-9 and TRBJ2-1, reads DTGVSQNPRHKITKRGQNVTFRCDPISEHNRLYWYRQTLGQGPEFLTYFQNEAQLEKSRLLSDRFSAERPKGSFSTLEIQRTEQGDSAMYLCASSVRDRENNEQFFGPGTRLTVL.

The CDR3: CASSDDRGSYNSPLHF. The CDR3 DNA follows: TGTGCCAGCAGCGACGACAGGGGCTCCTATAATTCACCCCTCCACTTT. V is TRBV5-6 and J is TRBJ1-6, with 8 bases identical to TRBD1. From germline, CDR1 is SGHDT and CDR2 YYEEEE. The length of the CDR3 is 16 residues. With V trimmed by 4 bases and J by 0 bases, 3 bases remained unmatched.

This chain links TRBV5-4 with TRBJ1-5, with D maybe TRBD1 (6 bases). CDR1 is SGHNT and CDR2 is YYREEE in the germline V gene (reference sequence). The CDR3 totals 14 residues. Deletions cut 3 bases from V and 8 bases from J, with 15 bases between. The CDR3 spells CASSSVQGWKPQHF. The DNA for the CDR3 is TGTGCCAGCAGCTCCGTACAGGGTTGGAAGCCCCAGCATTTT. Full variable domain (remainder filled in from reference TRBV5-4 and TRBJ1-5): ETGVTQSPTHLIKTRGQQVTLRCSSQSGHNTVSWYQQALGQGPQFIFQYYREEENGRGNFPPRFSGLQFPNYSSELNVNALELDDSALYLCASSSVQGWKPQHFGDGTRLSIL.

The V and J genes are TRBV4-3 and TRBJ2-1; D is uncertain. CDR3 length: 15 amino acids. V was pared by 2 bases and J by 6 bases, with 14 bases between. Germline V gene lookup returns CDR1 LGHNA and CDR2 YSLEER. DNA of the CDR3: TGCGCCAGCAGCCAAATCGGGTCGAGCGCCAATGAGCAGTTCTTC. Protein product: CASSQIGSSANEQFF.

V usage is TRBV6-5 and J usage is TRBJ1-2, with a possible D match to TRBD1 (6 bases). The CDR3 covers 13 residues. V was cut by 4 bases and J by 4 bases, with 10 bases left in between. Germline V lookup: CDR1 MNHEY, CDR2 SVGAGI. In DNA form, the CDR3 reads TGTGCCAGCAGTTCAGGGGCAAGCTATGGCTACACCTTC. Protein: CASSSGASYGYTF.

J is TRBJ2-7 and V is TRBV11-3; D is possibly TRBD2 (5 bases). V was shortened by 5 bases and J by 2 bases, with 13 bases between the two germline ends. The CDR3 spans 14 residues. Germline V lookup: CDR1 SGHNT, CDR2 YENEEA. The CDR3 sequence: CASSARGGTYEQYF. The CDR3 DNA reads TGTGCCAGCAGCGCCCGGGGTGGGACCTACGAGCAGTACTTC.

The chain uses TRBV10-3 and TRBJ1-2; TRBD1 matches 7 bases. Germline V gene lookup returns CDR1 ENHRY and CDR2 SYGVKD. This CDR3 is built from 14 residues. J lost 0 bases, V lost 7 bases, and 5 bases had no gene match. The CDR3 sequence is CAITGDSSNYGYTF. CDR3 bases: TGTGCCATCACAGGGGACAGCTCTAACTATGGCTACACCTTC.

This chain uses TRBV7-9 with TRBJ2-7; maybe TRBD2 (5 bases). The length of the CDR3 is 13 residues. Trimming cost V 0 bases and J 5 bases, with 8 bases left between them. Germline assignment: CDR1 SEHNR and CDR2 FQNEAQ (reference sequence). CDR3 region: CASSLAGINEQYF. In DNA, the CDR3 is TGTGCCAGCAGCTTAGCCGGGATTAACGAGCAGTACTTC.

This clone was counted a single time. The rearrangement joins TRBV2 to TRBJ1-2, with D hard to call. Trimming pared 4 bases from V and 6 bases from J, leaving 15 bases between. This CDR3 contains 14 residues. Germline V gene data show CDR1 as SNHLY and CDR2 as FYNNEI. The CDR3 DNA is TGTGCCAGCAGTGTATATCCCTCTATGGATGGCTACACCTTC. Its translation is CASSVYPSMDGYTF.

V gene TRBV5-4 combines with J gene TRBJ2-1, with TRBD2 matching over 7 bases. The junction had 10 bases not matched to a gene; V was cut back by 4 bases and J by 9 bases. The germline V gene encodes CDR1 SGHNT and CDR2 YYREEE (reference sequence). This CDR3 region has 14 residues. CDR3 region: CASSPLAGVAEQFF. In nucleotides, the CDR3 is TGTGCCAGCAGCCCCCTGGCGGGGGTGGCTGAGCAGTTCTTC.

This rearrangement joins TRBV5-6 to TRBJ1-5; 9 bases line up with TRBD1. The CDR3 has 14 residues. Germline V gives CDR1 SGHDT, CDR2 YYEEEE. V shed 3 bases and J 2 bases; nucleotides not matched to a gene: 0. CDR3 amino acids: CASSWTGGNQPQHF. The DNA of the CDR3 is TGTGCCAGCAGCTGGACAGGGGGCAATCAGCCCCAGCATTTT.

The V and J genes are TRBV3-1 (or the pseudogene TRBV3-2) and TRBJ2-5; 8 bases align to TRBD2. This CDR3 region has 15 residues. Unmatched junction bases numbered 9, after V lost 3 bases and J lost 6 bases. The germline gives CDR1 LGHDT, CDR2 YNNKEL (reference sequence). This CDR3 is CASSQSWRGVKTQYF. CDR3 bases: TGTGCCAGCAGCCAGTCCTGGCGGGGGGTTAAGACCCAGTACTTC.

The chain links TRBV4-1 to TRBJ2-3; 9 positions match TRBD1. Germline V gene lookup returns CDR1 MGHRA and CDR2 YSYEKL. This CDR3 contains 16 residues. Trimming took 2 bases from V and 4 from J; bases not matched to a gene: 7. Written as DNA, the CDR3 is TGCGCCAGCAGCCAACAACAGGGGGCAAGGGCAGATACGCAGTATTTT. Protein sequence: CASSQQQGARADTQYF.

The chain employs TRBV5-1 and TRBJ2-5, with D possibly matching TRBD1 (6 bases). From germline, CDR1 is SGHRS and CDR2 YFSETQ. The CDR3 has 17 amino acids. Deletions cut 1 base from V and 0 bases from J, with 16 bases between. Written as DNA, the CDR3 is TGCGCCAGCAGCTTGAAACCGGGACAACTTTACCAAGAGACCCAGTACTTC. This translates into CASSLKPGQLYQETQYF.

V and J are TRBV5-4 and TRBJ2-3, with a possible D match to TRBD2 (6 bases). The V gene lost 4 bases and the J gene lost 0 bases, with 6 bases spanning the gap. Germline CDR1 is SGHNT and CDR2 is YYREEE (reference sequence). The CDR3 spans 13 residues. The CDR3 coding sequence is TGTGCCAGCAGCGGGGGGAGCACAGATACGCAGTATTTT. Translation: CASSGGSTDTQYF. Based on the CDR3 plus reference TRBV5-4 and TRBJ2-3, the full variable domain is ETGVTQSPTHLIKTRGQQVTLRCSSQSGHNTVSWYQQALGQGPQFIFQYYREEENGRGNFPPRFSGLQFPNYSSELNVNALELDDSALYLCASSGGSTDTQYFGPGTRLTVL.

This chain connects TRBV18 to TRBJ1-2; D might be TRBD1 (5 bases). Trimming cost V 3 bases and J 2 bases, with 7 bases left between them. There are 13 residues in the CDR3. CDR1 and CDR2 from the germline V gene are KGHSH and LQKENI. The CDR3 DNA sequence: TGTGCCAGCTCACCTCGACAGAACTATGGCTACACCTTC. This sequence encodes CASSPRQNYGYTF. Drawing the rest from reference TRBV18 and TRBJ1-2, the complete variable domain is NAGVMQNPRHLVRRRGQEARLRCSPMKGHSHVYWYRQLPEEGLKFMVYLQKENIIDESGMPKERFSAEFPKEGPSILRIQQVVRGDSAAYFCASSPRQNYGYTFGSGTRLTVV.

The J gene is TRBJ1-4, the V gene TRBV7-9; 8 nucleotides line up with TRBD1. The CDR3 covers 14 residues. Germline V CDR1 and CDR2: SEHNR, FQNEAQ (reference sequence). J was trimmed by 11 bases and V by 6 bases; bases with no gene match: 11. CDR3 region: CASRPGQGPTKLFF. The CDR3, as DNA: TGTGCCAGCAGACCTGGACAGGGCCCCACCAAACTGTTTTTT.

V is TRBV29-1 and J is TRBJ2-5; possibly TRBD2 for D (5 bases). Trimming cost V 3 bases and J 1 base, with 18 bases left between them. This CDR3 contains 16 residues. The germline gives CDR1 SQVTM, CDR2 ANQGSEA. CDR3 DNA: TGCAGCGTTGAGGGAGCTAGGAGGCAGGTCCAAGAGACCCAGTACTTC. Its translation: CSVEGARRQVQETQYF.

The genes are TRBV5-8 and TRBJ1-2; no clear D gene. V lost 0 bases and J lost 8, with 11 bases in between. Germline V CDR1 and CDR2: SGHTS, YDEGEE. This CDR3 has 13 amino acids. CDR3 DNA: TGTGCCAGCAGCTTGGTTTATAGCGGGGGCTACACCTTC. It specifies CASSLVYSGGYTF. The complete variable domain, with remaining parts taken from reference TRBV5-8 and TRBJ1-2, reads EAGVTQSPTHLIKTRGQQATLRCSPISGHTSVYWYQQALGLGLQFLLWYDEGEERNRGNFPPRFSGRQFPNYSSELNVNALELEDSALYLCASSLVYSGGYTFGSGTRLTVV.